Listed below are T cell receptor beta chains from one sample, sequenced in a study of cytomegalovirus exposure and HLA in healthy donors. Clones were sequenced by immunoSEQ multiplex PCR, and TCRdb holds only the in-frame ones, with some missing. The sample lists tens of thousands of clones; 82% were seen once. Sequenced: PBMCs. The origin of the receptors is a man aged 45-60 years in good health and CMV-seronegative. Both conserved end residues are trimmed from each CDR3. Fields, in order: V gene, CDR3 protein.

v_gene: TRBV4-1; CDR3aa: ASSQYPGQQNEKLF
v_gene: TRBV28; CDR3aa: ASSRQYEAF
v_gene: TRBV18; CDR3aa: ASSLRQVQGYEKLF
v_gene: TRBV28; CDR3aa: ASSKGGSYNEQF
v_gene: TRBV4-1; CDR3aa: ASSQEVGSTDTQY
v_gene: TRBV7-9; CDR3aa: ASSFQELAGGYNEQF
v_gene: TRBV9; CDR3aa: ASSAPGGGQETQY
v_gene: TRBV29-1; CDR3aa: SGGGASEGNTIY
v_gene: TRBV4-3; CDR3aa: ASSQGSRVQPQH
v_gene: TRBV5-4; CDR3aa: ASSLHGTFSDLANSREF
v_gene: TRBV4-1; CDR3aa: ASSHGGSPLH
v_gene: TRBV13; CDR3aa: ASSPGLSYEQY
v_gene: TRBV7-6; CDR3aa: ASSPDRGRRETQY